Following are 30 T cell receptor beta chains from one sample sequenced in a study of T-cell reconstitution after alpha-beta-depleted transplantation in children. As it was prepared, the TCRbeta library received unique molecular identifiers. TCRdb ran MiXCR on the PCR reads and lists one entry per CDR3 protein. The table has about 300,000 distinct CDR3 sequences, around 9.1% seen once. Sample: PBMCs, taken before TCRalphabeta/CD19-depleted stem cell transplant. Receptors were obtained from a boy younger than two with acute myeloid leukemia, due to receive a stem cell transplant.

This clonotype showed up many times. CDR3 in amino acids: CSVPGWGEETQYF. The DNA for the CDR3 is TGCAGCGTCCCCGGGTGGGGGGAAGAGACCCAGTACTTC. This chain joins TRBV29-1 and TRBJ2-5; maybe TRBD2 (6 bases). The V end was cut by 6 bases, the J end by 3 bases, with 14 bases between. The CDR3 consists of 13 residues. CDR1 SQVTM and CDR2 ANQGSEA come from the germline V gene.

This clonotype has at least ten counts. V gene TRBV12-3 or TRBV12-4 combines with J gene TRBJ1-5; 9 bases agree with TRBD1. CDR3 length: 15 residues. Trimming removed 6 bases from V and 6 bases from J; junction bases left unmatched: 9. CDR3 nucleotide sequence: TGTGCCAGCAGCGGCGGGACAGGGTGGGGTCAGCCCCAGCATTTT. Amino acid sequence: CASSGGTGWGQPQHF.

Ten or more counts support this clonotype. The chain carries TRBV7-2 and TRBJ2-3; 12 bases align to TRBD2. The CDR3 runs 15 residues. The J segment lost 5 bases and the V segment lost 5 bases, leaving 5 bases of the junction unmatched. Germline CDR1 and CDR2: SGHTA and FQGNSA. The CDR3 is CASSISSGGGDTQYF. CDR3 DNA: TGTGCCAGCAGCATATCTAGCGGGGGGGGAGATACGCAGTATTTT.

This clonotype was counted many times. The chain has TRBV28 and TRBJ2-5; D may correspond to TRBD1 or TRBD2 (5 bases each). Germline values: CDR1 MDHEN, CDR2 SYDVKM. The CDR3 length is 14 residues. Trimming took off 2 bases at V and 4 bases at J, with 11 bases between the two ends. The DNA of the CDR3 is TGTGCCAGCAGTTTACCAGGGAGAGGAGAGACCCAGTACTTC. Translated: CASSLPGRGETQYF.

As for this clonotype: Here the CDR3 omits its conserved ending phenylalanine or tryptophan, so a read error is the likely source. V usage is TRBV4-1 and J usage is TRBJ1-5; 7 bases map to TRBD1. This CDR3 comprises 16 residues. Germline assignment: CDR1 MGHRA and CDR2 YSYEKL. After removal of 4 bases from V and 5 bases from J, the junction contained 11 bases not matched to a gene. The DNA for the CDR3 is TGCGCCAGCAGCCCTAAGGGACAGAGGGTCCATCAGCCCCAGCATTTA. Amino acids: CASSPKGQRVHQPQHL.

The rearrangement joins TRBV7-3 to TRBJ2-5; possible D gene TRBD2, 6 bases. CDR1 and CDR2 (germline): SGHTA, FQGTGA. The CDR3 totals 14 residues. Trimming stripped 5 bases from V and 5 bases from J, with 15 bases between. CDR3 residues: CASSPGGNGETQYF. The DNA for the CDR3 is TGTGCCAGCAGCCCCGGGGGAAACGGGGAGACCCAGTACTTC. The full variable domain, with the rest looked up from reference TRBV7-3 and TRBJ2-5, is GAGVSQTPSNKVTEKGKYVELRCDPISGHTALYWYRQSLGQGPEFLIYFQGTGAADDSGLPNDRFFAVRPEGSVSTLKIQRTERGDSAVYLCASSPGGNGETQYFGPGTRLLVL.

As regards this clonotype: A clone one base away is much larger, so this may be a read error. The rearrangement joins TRBV27 to TRBJ1-1; D is unresolved. Germline V gene lookup returns CDR1 MNHEY and CDR2 SMNVEV (reference sequence). The CDR3 is 14 residues long. The germline V and J ends were trimmed by 8 bases and 0 bases, with 13 bases remaining between them. The CDR3 is CASSRNSMNTEAFF. CDR3 in DNA: TGTGCCAGCTCCAGGAATTCTATGAACACTGAAGCTTTCTTT.

In its sample, this clonotype was seen many times. J is TRBJ2-7 and V is TRBV5-6; TRBD1 matches 8 bases. Per the germline V gene, CDR1 is SGHDT and CDR2 is YYEEEE. The CDR3 length is 14 residues. The V segment lost 0 bases and the J segment 5 bases; nucleotides outside the gene matches: 4. Here the CDR3 reads CASSLGQGNHEQYF. The DNA of the CDR3 is TGTGCCAGCAGCTTGGGACAGGGGAACCACGAGCAGTACTTC.

This clonotype has at least ten counts. The chain combines TRBV5-1 with TRBJ1-2, with a weak D call TRBD1 (5 bases). This CDR3 has 14 residues. The V end was cut by 2 bases, the J end by 7 bases, with 15 bases between. Germline V gene data show CDR1 as SGHRS and CDR2 as YFSETQ. CDR3 amino acids: CASSLSGRSRGYTF. CDR3 sequence (DNA): TGCGCCAGCAGCTTATCAGGGAGGTCGCGTGGCTACACCTTC.

The CDR3 nucleotides read TGTGCCGCCAGTTTACCGGGACATAAAAGGGATGGCTACACCTTC. It is translated as CAASLPGHKRDGYTF. This chain uses TRBV28 with TRBJ1-2, with D perhaps TRBD1 (6 bases). V lost 11 bases and J 6 bases, leaving 25 bases between the germline ends. CDR3 length equals 15 residues. Germline assignment: CDR1 MDHEN and CDR2 SYDVKM.

Only a few counts were recorded for this clonotype. The chain uses TRBV20-1 and TRBJ2-5; D is tentatively TRBD1 or TRBD2 (5 bases each). Germline V gene lookup returns CDR1 DFQATT and CDR2 SNEGSKA (reference sequence). V was shortened by 1 base and J by 2 bases, with 11 bases between the two germline ends. The CDR3 is made up of 14 amino acids. This chain's CDR3 is CSARALGAQETQYF. CDR3 nucleotide sequence: TGCAGTGCTAGAGCCCTCGGGGCTCAAGAGACCCAGTACTTC.

The table lists this clonotype with many counts. This chain connects TRBV9 to TRBJ2-5, with 8 bases that match TRBD1. V shed 4 bases, J shed 7 bases, and the junction held 12 bases outside the gene matches. This CDR3 is 15 amino acids long. The germline gives CDR1 SGDLS, CDR2 YYNGEE. The CDR3 nucleotides are TGTGCCAGCAGCCCTTCGGGACAGGCGGATGTGACCCAGTACTTC. Translating gives CASSPSGQADVTQYF.

This clonotype was counted at least ten times. This chain uses TRBV7-9 with TRBJ2-7; D not certain. Germline V CDR1 and CDR2: SEHNR, FQNEAQ (reference sequence). V was shortened by 0 bases and J by 5 bases, with 2 bases between the two germline ends. CDR3 length equals 11 residues. CDR3: CASSLADEQYF. For the CDR3, the DNA is TGTGCCAGCAGCTTAGCGGACGAGCAGTACTTC.

This clonotype was detected many times. The gene calls are TRBV7-9 and TRBJ2-2, with 7 bases lining up with TRBD1. The CDR3 is made up of 16 amino acids. Per the germline V gene, CDR1 is SEHNR and CDR2 is FQNEAQ (reference sequence). Here the CDR3 DNA reads TGTGCGGTCATAGGGGACAGATATCCGAACACCGGGGAGCTGTTTTTT. Translating it yields CAVIGDRYPNTGELFF.

In regard to this clonotype: It may be a read error: a sequence one base away is much more abundant. The chain is built from TRBV20-1 and TRBJ1-2; the D is unclear. The germline CDR1 and CDR2 sequences are DFQATT and SNEGSKA (reference sequence). The V gene lost 3 bases and the J gene lost 1 base, with 6 bases spanning the gap. The CDR3 consists of 12 residues. The CDR3 bases are TGCAGTGCTAGTTGCGTTAACTATGGCTACACCTTC. This gives the protein CSASCVNYGYTF.

Ten or more counts support this clonotype. The J gene is TRBJ1-1, the V gene TRBV20-1, with 7 bases identical to TRBD1. The V and J ends lost 7 bases and 0 bases, in that order; junction bases with no gene match: 8. CDR3 length equals 14 residues. From germline, CDR1 is DFQATT and CDR2 SNEGSKA (reference sequence). For the CDR3, the DNA is TGCAGTGAGACCCCGGGACAGATGAACACTGAAGCTTTCTTT. As protein: CSETPGQMNTEAFF.

Ten or more counts support this clonotype. The V call is TRBV6-5, the J call TRBJ1-2; weak D call: TRBD1 (6 bases). Per the germline V gene, CDR1 is MNHEY and CDR2 is SVGAGI. V lost 4 bases, J lost 8 bases, and 11 bases lay in between. The CDR3 length is 12 residues. CDR3 sequence reads: CASSWGAGGYTF. Here the CDR3 DNA reads TGTGCCAGCAGTTGGGGGGCAGGGGGCTACACCTTC.

This chain links TRBV18 with TRBJ1-2; no clear D gene. Germline CDR1 reads KGHSH; CDR2 reads LQKENI. The ends were cut back, 2 bases at V and 3 bases at J, with 16 bases in the middle. The CDR3 spans 16 residues. The CDR3 here is CASSPTWESADYGYTF. CDR3 coding DNA: TGTGCCAGCTCACCAACTTGGGAGAGTGCGGACTATGGCTACACCTTC. Looking up the rest from reference TRBV18 and TRBJ1-2 gives the full variable domain: NAGVMQNPRHLVRRRGQEARLRCSPMKGHSHVYWYRQLPEEGLKFMVYLQKENIIDESGMPKERFSAEFPKEGPSILRIQQVVRGDSAAYFCASSPTWESADYGYTFGSGTRLTVV.

Ten or more counts support this clonotype. The chain links TRBV7-9 to TRBJ2-6; weak D call: TRBD1 (7 bases). The CDR3 length is 14 residues. Germline CDR1 SEHNR, CDR2 FQNEAQ (reference sequence). The V gene lost 8 bases and the J gene lost 4 bases, with 12 bases spanning the gap. The DNA of the CDR3 is TGTGCCAGCGGAGGGGGCTCCGGGGCCAACGTCCTGACTTTC. Protein sequence: CASGGGSGANVLTF.

This clonotype appeared many times. This chain joins TRBV5-1 and TRBJ2-3; D remains ambiguous. The CDR3 has 13 residues. Trimming stripped 2 bases from V and 6 bases from J, with 10 bases between. Germline CDR1 is SGHRS and CDR2 is YFSETQ. CDR3 amino acids: CASSLGPLDTQYF. The CDR3 nucleotides are TGCGCCAGCAGCTTAGGGCCCCTGGATACGCAGTATTTT. The entire variable domain, with the rest obtained from reference TRBV5-1 and TRBJ2-3, is as follows: KAGVTQTPRYLIKTRGQQVTLSCSPISGHRSVSWYQQTPGQGLQFLFEYFSETQRNKGNFPGRFSGRQFSNSRSEMNVSTLELGDSALYLCASSLGPLDTQYFGPGTRLTVL.

The table lists this clonotype with a few counts. The V and J genes are TRBV5-6 and TRBJ2-7; perhaps D is TRBD1 or TRBD2 (5 bases each). This CDR3 is built from 17 residues. Germline CDR1 is SGHDT and CDR2 is YYEEEE. V lost 6 bases and J 2 bases, leaving 24 bases between the germline ends. This CDR3 is CASTRMIRDGGTYEQYF. The CDR3 bases are TGTGCCAGCACCAGAATGATCCGGGACGGAGGTACCTACGAGCAGTACTTC.

This clonotype came up a few times. This chain uses TRBV20-1 with TRBJ2-7; 9 bases align to TRBD1. CDR1 is DFQATT, CDR2 SNEGSKA, per germline (reference sequence). With 5 bases clipped from V and 3 bases from J, the junction kept 8 bases outside the gene matches. The CDR3 runs to 14 residues. For the CDR3, the DNA is TGCAGTGCTCTGCTGGGACAGGGAAGCTACGAGCAGTACTTC. Translation: CSALLGQGSYEQYF.

The sample holds many counts of this clonotype. The rearrangement joins TRBV12-3 or TRBV12-4 to TRBJ1-1; TRBD1 matches 7 bases. The V gene end was trimmed by 5 bases and the J gene end by 9 bases; junction bases not matched to a gene: 6. The CDR3 runs 12 residues. The CDR3 sequence is CASSVYRGKAFF. The CDR3 DNA reads as TGTGCCAGCAGTGTATACAGGGGTAAAGCTTTCTTT.

This clonotype was counted many times. The rearrangement uses TRBV10-3 and TRBJ2-7; the match to TRBD1 covers 9 bases. The germline V gene has CDR1 ENHRY and CDR2 SYGVKD. The V and J ends lost 2 bases and 4 bases, in that order; junction bases with no gene match: 9. The CDR3 runs to 16 residues. DNA of the CDR3: TGTGCCATCAGTGAGATGGGTGGGACAGGGCGATACGAGCAGTACTTC. This sequence encodes CAISEMGGTGRYEQYF.

This clonotype was picked up many times. V is TRBV7-6 and J is TRBJ1-1; D remains unclear. V gave up 6 bases and J gave up 7 bases, with 15 bases separating them. CDR3 length: 13 residues. Germline V gene lookup returns CDR1 SGHVS and CDR2 FNYEAQ. The CDR3 nucleotides read TGTGCCAGCAGTCCCTTTCTCGGCATTGAAGCTTTCTTT. This codes for CASSPFLGIEAFF.

This clonotype was recorded many times. The V gene is TRBV7-2, the J gene TRBJ2-7, with D possibly matching TRBD1 (5 bases). This CDR3 spans 15 amino acids. The V and J ends lost 0 bases and 0 bases respectively, with 9 bases between them. Germline values: CDR1 SGHTA, CDR2 FQGNSA. This chain's CDR3 is CASSLAGLLSYEQYF. The CDR3 DNA follows: TGTGCCAGCAGCTTAGCGGGGCTGCTCTCCTACGAGCAGTACTTC.

Ten or more counts support this clonotype. The chain carries TRBV7-2 and TRBJ2-3; the D gene is possibly TRBD1 (5 bases). The germline V and J ends were trimmed by 7 bases and 3 bases, with 20 bases remaining between them. The CDR3 extends over 16 amino acids. Looked up from germline, CDR1 is SGHTA and CDR2 is FQGNSA. CDR3 sequence reads: CASTPLGRVQTDTQYF. As DNA, the CDR3 is TGTGCCAGCACCCCCTTGGGGCGAGTCCAAACAGATACGCAGTATTTT.

This clonotype came up a few times. This chain uses TRBV19 with TRBJ2-1, with 14 bases matching TRBD2. Looked up from germline, CDR1 is LNHDA and CDR2 is SQIVND (reference sequence). Trimming cost V 5 bases and J 6 bases; bases outside gene matches: 6. The CDR3 sequence is 16 residues long. The CDR3 loop reads CASSPGTSGRTNEQFF. For the CDR3, the DNA is TGTGCCAGTAGTCCGGGGACTAGCGGGAGAACCAATGAGCAGTTCTTC.

This clonotype appeared many times. The V call is TRBV6-5, the J call TRBJ1-1; D gene uncertain. The CDR3 has 12 amino acids. Trimming cost V 2 bases and J 8 bases, with 9 bases left between them. Looked up from germline, CDR1 is MNHEY and CDR2 is SVGAGI. CDR3 residues: CASSYHAGEAFF. The CDR3 DNA reads as TGTGCCAGCAGTTACCATGCTGGGGAAGCTTTCTTT.

This clonotype was recorded at least ten times. The V gene is TRBV20-1, the J gene TRBJ2-7; 8 bases agree with TRBD1. The ends lost 5 bases at V and 3 bases at J; junction bases unmatched: 3. The CDR3 loop spans 12 amino acids. Germline V gives CDR1 DFQATT, CDR2 SNEGSKA (reference sequence). The CDR3 is CSAGTGLYEQYF. Written as DNA, the CDR3 is TGCAGTGCTGGGACAGGACTCTACGAGCAGTACTTC.